A single T cell receptor (beta chain) is shown here with its context. Its antigen is unknown. Per-nucleotide qualities are absent, and no much larger clonotype sits a single base away. TCRbeta CDR3 regions were amplified from genomic DNA using the immunoSEQ Assay, a bias-controlled multiplex PCR. In the paper's pipeline: Within the assay, amplification of reference gene primers was used to estimate how many nucleated cells each sample contained. To quantify the absolute abundance of each unique TCRbeta CDR3 rearrangement, sequence reads were collapsed and filtered. Productive Simpson clonality was computed per sample as the square root of Simpson's diversity index over productive rearrangements. This is the immuneACCESS table as TCRdb keeps it, with only in-frame sequences that have V and J called. A part of the clones is gone; compared with another copy, unresolved V genes explain less than half, and the rest is unexplained. The D gene and trimming were derived from the DNA, and the V and J assignments and clone size from that table. This sample comprises about 170,000 clones, 82% of them detected only once. Jointly, the top ten make up under 12% of the sample.

This sample is drawn from a study of blood T cell repertoires in COVID-19 (dated by TCRdb to the early 2020s). Background on the whole study: Collaborator samples came from the United States, Italy and Spain and covered acute and convalescent phases of COVID-19. The dataset comprised deeply sampled blood TCRbeta repertoires from subjects exposed to, actively infected with, or recovered from COVID-19. Where available, HLA class I and class II types were taken from metadata supplied by the sample provider and were not determined by assay-based typing. The repertoires were made available in a free public database intended to serve as a resource for research on the immune response to SARS-CoV-2. The samples were drawn from two sources: the first 160 participants of the ongoing ImmuneRACE study, and over 1,000 subjects contributed by 6 global collaborators. Nearly every sample came with metadata listing a de-identified subject ID, COVID-19 status, age in years and sex. The prospective study material was composed of cDNA or gDNA derived from T cells, B-cell-depleted T cells, or PBMCs. What the research found in general, with its limitations: The amount of clinical and demographic metadata varied by source and participant and was provided uncurated.

Each collaborating institution followed its own protocols to collect whole blood in K2EDTA tubes. Collaborator samples were shipped for TCRbeta analysis as frozen whole blood, isolated PBMCs, or DNA extracted from either sample type. There are 15 amino acids in the CDR3, from cysteine to phenylalanine inclusive. The kept DNA is CDR3 alone, 45 bases in frame from the first base. Clipping removes 3 bases from V and 6 bases from J, with 6 as the unmatched junction base count. As encoded in the germline V gene (reference sequence), CDR1 is SEHNR while CDR2 is FQNEAQ. The source of this sequence is an elderly woman with active or convalescent COVID-19. Input material: peripheral blood. The chain uses TRBV7-9 and TRBJ1-5, with 9 middle bases fitting TRBD1. For the CDR3, the sequence is CASSLTGGMGQPQHF. The DNA sequence is as follows: TGTGCCAGCAGCTTGACAGGGGGTATGGGTCAGCCCCAGCATTTT.